This entry features one T cell receptor (beta chain) sequence. This specimen belongs to a study of Ad26.COV2.S vaccination and SARS-CoV-2 variants. The length of the CDR3 is 14 residues. Trimming took off 3 bases at V and 5 bases at J, with 15 bases between the two ends. Germline V gene lookup returns CDR1 SGDLS and CDR2 YYNGEE. Clones were read by immunoSEQ multiplex PCR, and TCRdb kept only the in-frame ones, dropping some. The table records 430,000 or so clones, approximately 90% of them present only once. Regarding treatment: around 19 received Ad26.COV2.S at low or high dose, single or two shots; a few received placebo; per-sample allocation not given. Specimens were obtained on day 63 following the first vaccine or placebo injection.

The chain employs TRBV9 and TRBJ2-7; the D gene is possibly TRBD1 (6 bases). Specimen: peripheral blood, collected in a trial of Ad26.COV2.S vaccine versus placebo. The sequence came from a person aged 18-60 years who received the Ad26.COV2.S COVID-19 vaccine or a placebo. The CDR3 nucleotides read TGTGCCAGCAGCGCTGAGGGGGTAGGCGACGAGCAGTACTTC. This translates into CASSAEGVGDEQYF.